What follows describes a single TCR beta chain. Using immunoSEQ multiplex PCR, the repertoire was profiled, and TCRdb retains in-frame clones only, with some absent. The repertoire has 70,000 to 80,000 clones, roughly 81% of them found once; the top ten carry less than 5.5%. This sample stems from a study of OX40 agonist ivuxolimab in advanced cancers. Whole-study context: Every 2 weeks, patients received ivuxolimab intravenously, dosed at 0.01 to 10 mg/kg. Aged about 20 to 80 with a mean of roughly 63 years, they were less than 90% male.

Autoimmune disease history or systemic immunosuppression barred patients. Germline CDR1 reads SGHKS; CDR2 reads YYEKEE (reference sequence). V was shortened by 4 bases and J by 4 bases, with 15 bases between the two germline ends. The CDR3 is made up of 15 amino acids. This receptor was obtained from an adult with an advanced solid tumor such as melanoma, head and neck, liver or kidney cancer. The gene calls are TRBV5-5 and TRBJ1-5, with D perhaps matching TRBD1 (5 bases). Sequencing was performed on CD4+ or CD8+ T cells sorted from blood, taken in a trial of the OX40 agonist ivuxolimab. CDR3 nucleotides: TGTGCCAGCAGCCAAGGGGTTTCTAATAATCAGCCCCAGCATTTT. Protein product: CASSQGVSNNQPQHF.